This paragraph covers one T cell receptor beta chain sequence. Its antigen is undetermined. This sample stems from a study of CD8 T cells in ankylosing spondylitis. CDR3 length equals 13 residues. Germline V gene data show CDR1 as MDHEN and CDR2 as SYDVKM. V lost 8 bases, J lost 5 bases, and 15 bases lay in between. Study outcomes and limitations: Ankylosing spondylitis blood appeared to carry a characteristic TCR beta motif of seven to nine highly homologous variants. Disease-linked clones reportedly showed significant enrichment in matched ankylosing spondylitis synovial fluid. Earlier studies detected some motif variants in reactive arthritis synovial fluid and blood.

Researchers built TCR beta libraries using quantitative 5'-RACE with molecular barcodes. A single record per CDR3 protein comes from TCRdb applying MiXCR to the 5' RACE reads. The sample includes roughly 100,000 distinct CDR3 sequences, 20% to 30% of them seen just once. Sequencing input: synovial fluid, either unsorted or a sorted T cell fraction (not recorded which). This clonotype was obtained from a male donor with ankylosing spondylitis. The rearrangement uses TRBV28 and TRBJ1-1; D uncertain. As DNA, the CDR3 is TGTGCCAGCCGAGTGATAGGGAGGACTGAAGCTTTCTTT. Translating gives CASRVIGRTEAFF.